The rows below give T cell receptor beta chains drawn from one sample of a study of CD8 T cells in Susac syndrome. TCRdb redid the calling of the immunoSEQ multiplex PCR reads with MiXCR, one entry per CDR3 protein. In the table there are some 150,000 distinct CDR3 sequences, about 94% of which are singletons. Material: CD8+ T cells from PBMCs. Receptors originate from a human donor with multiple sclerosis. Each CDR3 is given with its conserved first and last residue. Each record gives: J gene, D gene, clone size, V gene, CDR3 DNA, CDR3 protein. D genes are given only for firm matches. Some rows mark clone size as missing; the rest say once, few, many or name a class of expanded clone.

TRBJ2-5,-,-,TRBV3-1,TGTGCCAGCAGCCAACGGTTCCAGCTCCAACAAGAGACCCAGTACTTC,CASSQRFQLQQETQYF
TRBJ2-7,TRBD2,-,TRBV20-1,TGCAGTGCTAGGGGAGGGATTAGTCGGTACGAGCAGTACTTC,CSARGGISRYEQYF
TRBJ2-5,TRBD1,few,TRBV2,TGTGCCAGCACCGGGACAGGGGTCCAAGAGACCCAGTACTTC,CASTGTGVQETQYF
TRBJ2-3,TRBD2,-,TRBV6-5,TGTGCCAGCTCCGGCGGGGGGGAAATAGATACGCAGTATTTT,CASSGGGEIDTQYF
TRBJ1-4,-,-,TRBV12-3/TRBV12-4,TGTGCCAGCAGCCATTCGGACCGTCATGAAAAACTGTTTTTT,CASSHSDRHEKLFF
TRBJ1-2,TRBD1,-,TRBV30,TGTGCCTGGAGTGCGCTGCCAGGGGGTGGGAGAAGTGGCTACACCTTC,CAWSALPGGGRSGYTF
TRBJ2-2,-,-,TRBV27,TGTGCCAGCAGTTCCACGCCGGGACACAAGAACACCGGGGAGCTGTTTTTT,CASSSTPGHKNTGELFF
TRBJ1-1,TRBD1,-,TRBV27,TGTGCCAGCAAACCAGGACAGGGGAAGGCTGAAGCTTTCTTT,CASKPGQGKAEAFF
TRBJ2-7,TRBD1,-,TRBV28,TGTGCCAGCAGTCCGCTAGGGGGACAGGGATTCTACGAGCAGTACTTC,CASSPLGGQGFYEQYF
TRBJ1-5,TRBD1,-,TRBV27,TGTGCCCGCCTCCGACAGGGGAAAACCTATAGCAATCAGCCCCAGCATTTT,CARLRQGKTYSNQPQHF
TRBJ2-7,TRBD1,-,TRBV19,TGTGCCAGTAGTGTGGGACAGGGCGTCGAGCAGTACTTC,CASSVGQGVEQYF
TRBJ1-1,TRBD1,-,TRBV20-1,TGCAGTGCTAGGGTGAGGGACAGACCCATGAACACTGAAGCTTTCTTT,CSARVRDRPMNTEAFF
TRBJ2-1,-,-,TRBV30,TGTGCCTTAGATGTCCCGCGCAACAATGAGCAGTTCTTC,CALDVPRNNEQFF
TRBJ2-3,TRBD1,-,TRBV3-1,TGTGCCAGCAGCCTAACATCCACCTTCGTCAGGGGGGATACGCAGTATTTT,CASSLTSTFVRGDTQYF
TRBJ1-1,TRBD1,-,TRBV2,TGTGCCAGCAGTGATAGACAGGGCGCTTTCTTT,CASSDRQGAFF
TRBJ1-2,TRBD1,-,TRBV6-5,TGTGCCAGCAGTTACCCAAACCCAGACATCAGGGGGTATGGCTACACCTTC,CASSYPNPDIRGYGYTF
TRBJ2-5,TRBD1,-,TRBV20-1,TGCAGTGCTGACGACAGGGGGCAAGAGACCCAGTACTTC,CSADDRGQETQYF
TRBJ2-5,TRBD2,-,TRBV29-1,TGCAGCGTTGATCCGATACTAGCGGGGGGCCAAGAGACCCAGTACTTC,CSVDPILAGGQETQYF
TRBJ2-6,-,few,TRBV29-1,TGCAGCGTTGAAGATCTGACTTCTGGGGCCAACGTCCTGACTTTC,CSVEDLTSGANVLTF
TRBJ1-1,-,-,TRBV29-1,TGCAGCGTTGAAGAGGGACCTTTTTGGGGCAGGGGGAACACTGAAGCTTTCTTT,CSVEEGPFWGRGNTEAFF
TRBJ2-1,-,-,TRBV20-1,TGCAGTGCTAGAAGGCGGGGATCGAGGAATGAGCAGTTCTTC,CSARRRGSRNEQFF
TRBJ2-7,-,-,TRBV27,TGTGCCAGCAGTTGGGGTAGAGACTACGAGCAGTACTTC,CASSWGRDYEQYF
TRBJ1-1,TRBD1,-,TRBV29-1,TGCAGCGTTCGACAGGGATCCACTGAAGCTTTCTTT,CSVRQGSTEAFF
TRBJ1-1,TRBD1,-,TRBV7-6,TGTGCCAGCAGCTTACGTGGGGTAGGGGGCAACACTGAAGCTTTCTTT,CASSLRGVGGNTEAFF
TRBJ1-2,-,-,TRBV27,TGTGCCAGCAGTTTATCGGTAGGGAACTATGGCTACACCTTC,CASSLSVGNYGYTF
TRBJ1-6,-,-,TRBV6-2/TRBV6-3,TGTGCCAGCAGTTACGACTATTCACCCCTCCACTTT,CASSYDYSPLHF
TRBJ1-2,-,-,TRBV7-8,TGTGCCAGCAGCCCCGGCGGGGCCCGCTATGGCTACACCTTC,CASSPGGARYGYTF
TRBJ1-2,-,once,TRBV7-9,TGTGCCAGCAGCGCCTCGGGGACGGGCTACACCTTC,CASSASGTGYTF